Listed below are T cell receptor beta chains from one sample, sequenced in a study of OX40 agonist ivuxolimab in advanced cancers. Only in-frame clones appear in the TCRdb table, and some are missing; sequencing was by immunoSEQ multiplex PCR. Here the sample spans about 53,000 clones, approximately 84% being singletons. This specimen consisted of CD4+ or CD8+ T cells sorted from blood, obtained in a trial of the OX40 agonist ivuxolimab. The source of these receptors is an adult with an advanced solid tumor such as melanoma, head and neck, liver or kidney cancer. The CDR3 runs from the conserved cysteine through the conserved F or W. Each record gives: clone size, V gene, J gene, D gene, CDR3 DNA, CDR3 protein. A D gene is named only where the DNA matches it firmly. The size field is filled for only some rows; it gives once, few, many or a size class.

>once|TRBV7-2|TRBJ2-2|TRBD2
TGTGCCAGCAGCCAAAGTGCGAGCGGGAAAACCGGGGAGCTGTTTTTT
CASSQSASGKTGELFF
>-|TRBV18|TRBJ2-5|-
TGTGCCAGCTCACGGGGAAGTCAAGAGACCCAGTACTTC
CASSRGSQETQYF
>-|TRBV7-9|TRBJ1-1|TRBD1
TGTGCCAGCAGCCCCCGGACAGGGAACACTGAAGCTTTCTTT
CASSPRTGNTEAFF
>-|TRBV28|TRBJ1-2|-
TGTGCCAGCAGTTTTAATCTTAAGGGGGTGGGCTACACCTTC
CASSFNLKGVGYTF
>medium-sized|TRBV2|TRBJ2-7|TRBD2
TGTGCCAGCAGTGAACGGTCTAGCGGGAGGGGGGAGCAGTACTTC
CASSERSSGRGEQYF
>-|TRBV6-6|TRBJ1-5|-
TGTGCCAGCAGTTACGGACAGACCAATCAGCCCCAGCATTTT
CASSYGQTNQPQHF
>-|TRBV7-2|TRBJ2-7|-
TGTGCCAGGGGGGTGCCCTACGAGCAGTACTTC
CARGVPYEQYF
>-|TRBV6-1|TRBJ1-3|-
TGTGCCAGCGGTTCGAGGGCTTCGGGAGGAAACACCATATATTTT
CASGSRASGGNTIYF
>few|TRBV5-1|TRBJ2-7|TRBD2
TGCGCCAGCAGCTTCGGGGCTAGCGGGGGCGAGCAGTACTTC
CASSFGASGGEQYF
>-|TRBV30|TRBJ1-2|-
TGTGCTCGGAGGAGCGGGGACGGCTACACCTTC
CARRSGDGYTF
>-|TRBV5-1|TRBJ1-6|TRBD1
TGCGCCAGCAGCCTGGACAGGGATGGTTCACCCCTCCACTTT
CASSLDRDGSPLHF
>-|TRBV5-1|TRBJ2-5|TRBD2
TGCGCCAGCAGCTCTCAAACTAGCGTCCAAGAGACCCAGTACTTC
CASSSQTSVQETQYF
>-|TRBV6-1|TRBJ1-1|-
TGTGCCAGCAGTGTAACAGGGTACACTGAAGCTTTCTTT
CASSVTGYTEAFF
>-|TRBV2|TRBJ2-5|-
TGTGCCAGCAGTGACAGGGCAGGGAGTGGAGAGACCCAGTACTTC
CASSDRAGSGETQYF
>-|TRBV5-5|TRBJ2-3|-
TGTGCCAGCAGCTTAGGGCCGAGCACAGATACGCAGTATTTT
CASSLGPSTDTQYF
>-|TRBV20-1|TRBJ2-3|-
TGCAGTGCGGGTCGGGATACGCAGTATTTT
CSAGRDTQYF
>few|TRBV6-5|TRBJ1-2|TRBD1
TGTGCCAGCAGTTCTCCGGGACAGGGAAACTATGGCTACACCTTC
CASSSPGQGNYGYTF
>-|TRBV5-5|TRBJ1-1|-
TGTGCCAGCAGCGGAGGGTACGCTGAAGCTTTCTTT
CASSGGYAEAFF
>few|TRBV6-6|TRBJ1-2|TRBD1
TGTGCCAGCAGTCCCGGGGACAGGGCTTCGTATGGCTACACCTTC
CASSPGDRASYGYTF
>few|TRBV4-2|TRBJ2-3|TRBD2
TGTGCCAGCAGCCAAGGAATGGGGGGAGGGTGGGGCACAGATACGCAGTATTTT
CASSQGMGGGWGTDTQYF
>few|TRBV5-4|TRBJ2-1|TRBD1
TGTGCCAGCAGTCCACAGGGGACCTACAATGAGCAGTTCTTC
CASSPQGTYNEQFF
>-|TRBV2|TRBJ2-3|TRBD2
TGTGCCAGCGAGCAGGGAGGACCGGGACTAGCGGGAGATACGCAGTATTTT
CASEQGGPGLAGDTQYF
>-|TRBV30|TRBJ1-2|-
TGTGCCTGGAGTGTATACAGGGAGGGCTACACCTTC
CAWSVYREGYTF
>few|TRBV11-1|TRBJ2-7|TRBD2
TGTGCCAGCAGCCGACTAGCGGGAGGGTCTCGGGAGCAGTACTTC
CASSRLAGGSREQYF
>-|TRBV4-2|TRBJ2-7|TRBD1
TGTGCCAGCAGCCAAGACCCCGACAGGGTACGAGAGCAGTACTTC
CASSQDPDRVREQYF
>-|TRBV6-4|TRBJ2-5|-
TGTGCCATCAGTGACTCGACAGCCCAAGAGACCCAGTACTTC
CAISDSTAQETQYF
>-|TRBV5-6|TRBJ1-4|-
TGTGCCAGCAGCTTGATAAGGGGAGCAACTAATGAAAAACTGTTTTTT
CASSLIRGATNEKLFF